Reported below is one TCR beta chain. These data are taken from a study of blood T cell repertoires in COVID-19. Study summary: The analysed material was cDNA or gDNA that came from T cells, B-cell-depleted T cells, or PBMCs.

Only in-frame clones appear in the TCRdb table, and some are missing; sequencing was by immunoSEQ multiplex PCR. In the table there are over 200,000 clones, about 85% of which are singletons. Trimming shortened V by 5 bases and J by 3 bases, and 11 bases separated the two germline ends. The CDR3 totals 15 residues. Germline CDR1 and CDR2: LNHNV and YYDKDF (reference sequence). Source material: PBMCs or T cells enriched from blood (not recorded which). The sequence came from a man in his thirties or forties who had recovered from COVID-19. V gene TRBV15 combines with J gene TRBJ1-6; no firm D call. The CDR3 protein is CATSLEQSYNSPLHF. In DNA form, the CDR3 reads TGTGCCACCAGCTTAGAACAGAGCTATAATTCACCCCTCCACTTT.